One and the same sample provided the 17 T cell receptor beta chains below, sequenced in a study of beta chain features in type 1 diabetes. Every isolated RNA sample was fully reverse transcribed, so sequencing captured expressed TCRB transcripts. Only in-frame clones appear in the TCRdb table, and some are missing; sequencing was by immunoSEQ multiplex PCR. The table lists nearly 250,000 clones, about 70% of them singletons. Sequences were obtained from naive CD4+ T cells from blood. The receptors derive from a man aged 25-45 years in good health.

The V gene is TRBV11-2, the J gene TRBJ1-1; perhaps TRBD1 as D (6 bases). Deletions cut 5 bases from V and 3 bases from J, with 19 bases between. There are 16 residues in the CDR3. Germline V gene data show CDR1 as SGHAT and CDR2 as FQNNGV. The CDR3 nucleotides are TGTGCCAGCAGCCTACGGGACATCGGCGGATACACTGAAGCTTTCTTT. This gives the protein CASSLRDIGGYTEAFF.

Here the CDR3 DNA reads TGTGCCTGGAGTAGGGTGACTCCTTACAATGAGCAGTTCTTC. Residues: CAWSRVTPYNEQFF. This chain links TRBV30 with TRBJ2-1; D call uncertain. The CDR3 totals 14 residues. Germline V CDR1 and CDR2: GTSNPN, SVGIG (reference sequence). The V end was cut by 2 bases, the J end by 4 bases, with 12 bases between.

J is TRBJ2-1 and V is TRBV15, with D perhaps matching TRBD2 (6 bases). The CDR3 runs to 15 residues. Trimming left V 1 base short and J 5 bases short, with 12 bases between. The V gene's germline CDR1 is LNHNV and CDR2 YYDKDF (reference sequence). The CDR3 reads CATSRVSASDNEQFF. The CDR3, as DNA: TGTGCCACCAGCAGAGTCAGCGCTAGCGACAATGAGCAGTTCTTC.

The chain uses TRBV25-1 and TRBJ1-6, with TRBD1 matching over 7 bases. Unmatched junction bases numbered 2, after V lost 4 bases and J lost 8 bases. Germline CDR1 reads MGHDK; CDR2 reads SYGVNS. The CDR3 has 13 amino acids. The DNA of the CDR3 is TGTGCCAGCAGTGGGACAGGTGATTCACCCCTCCACTTT. Amino acid sequence: CASSGTGDSPLHF.

The rearrangement joins TRBV9 to TRBJ2-1, with D possibly TRBD2 on 6 matching bases. CDR3 size: 15 residues. Deletions cut 0 bases from V and 7 bases from J, with 14 bases between. Germline CDR1 is SGDLS and CDR2 is YYNGEE. The CDR3 DNA is TGTGCCAGCAGCGTAGTTGGCAGGGCGGGGAATGAGCAGTTCTTC. Its protein is CASSVVGRAGNEQFF.

This clone appeared a few times. The chain recombines TRBV9 with TRBJ1-2, with a tentative D call TRBD1 (6 bases). This CDR3 region has 12 residues. V lost 3 bases to trimming and J lost 6 bases, with 9 bases between them. Germline V gives CDR1 SGDLS, CDR2 YYNGEE. The CDR3, as DNA: TGTGCCAGCAGCGGGACAGTAAATGGCTACACCTTC. Residues: CASSGTVNGYTF.

The V call is TRBV30, the J call TRBJ2-7; 7 bases are shared with TRBD1. Germline V lookup: CDR1 GTSNPN, CDR2 SVGIG (reference sequence). Trimming removed 0 bases from V and 6 bases from J; junction bases left unmatched: 8. The CDR3 contains 14 residues. The CDR3 reads CAWSVHRGRREQYF. The CDR3 region has the DNA TGTGCCTGGAGTGTACACAGGGGTCGTCGCGAGCAGTACTTC.

The chain uses TRBV15 and TRBJ2-4; 8 bases match TRBD1. The CDR3 is 17 residues long. The trim removed 1 base at V and 0 bases at J, leaving 5 bases unmatched. CDR1 is LNHNV and CDR2 is YYDKDF in the germline V gene (reference sequence). The CDR3 loop reads CATSRVGTGLAKNIQYF. The CDR3 DNA follows: TGTGCCACCAGCAGAGTTGGGACAGGTTTAGCCAAAAACATTCAGTACTTC.

The V gene is TRBV2, the J gene TRBJ1-1, with TRBD1 matching over 8 bases. The V and J ends lost 3 bases and 5 bases, in that order; junction bases with no gene match: 5. Germline CDR1 is SNHLY and CDR2 is FYNNEI. This CDR3 has 14 residues. This CDR3 is CASSEAGGITEAFF. The CDR3, as DNA: TGTGCCAGCAGTGAGGCAGGGGGCATAACTGAAGCTTTCTTT.

This clone was counted a few times. This chain uses TRBV9 with TRBJ2-1; tentative D call: TRBD2 (6 bases). The CDR3 runs 13 residues. V gave up 6 bases and J gave up 5 bases, with 12 bases separating them. Germline loops: CDR1 SGDLS, CDR2 YYNGEE. The CDR3 bases are TGTGCCAGCAACCGTGCTAGCGACAATGAGCAGTTCTTC. The encoded protein is CASNRASDNEQFF.

This clone occurred once. The chain couples TRBV7-8 to TRBJ2-3; TRBD2 matches at 8 bases. J lost 6 bases, V lost 5 bases, and 4 bases had no gene match. The length of the CDR3 is 13 residues. Per the germline V gene, CDR1 is SGHVS and CDR2 is FQNEAQ. Here the CDR3 reads CASSDRLADTQYF. CDR3 sequence (DNA): TGTGCCAGCAGCGACCGACTAGCGGATACGCAGTATTTT.

The chain carries TRBV9 and TRBJ2-1; D is unclear. From germline, CDR1 is SGDLS and CDR2 YYNGEE. The V end lost 0 bases, the J end lost 2 bases, and 9 bases lay between the germline ends. The length of the CDR3 is 15 residues. CDR3 bases: TGTGCCAGCAGCGTAGGACCGGATACCTACAATGAGCAGTTCTTC. Its protein is CASSVGPDTYNEQFF.

The CDR3 loop reads CATALATGVESSYEQYF. In DNA, the CDR3 is TGTGCCACCGCCCTCGCGACAGGGGTCGAAAGCTCCTACGAGCAGTACTTC. The rearrangement links TRBV15 to TRBJ2-7; 8 nucleotides agree with TRBD1. The CDR3 is 17 amino acids. V dropped 8 bases and J dropped 0; count of bases not matched to a gene: 15. Per the germline V gene, CDR1 is LNHNV and CDR2 is YYDKDF (reference sequence).

This rearrangement joins TRBV29-1 to TRBJ2-7, with TRBD1 as a possible D gene (5 bases). V gave up 6 bases and J gave up 2 bases, with 17 bases separating them. Germline CDR1 SQVTM, CDR2 ANQGSEA. The CDR3 has 14 residues. CDR3 region: CSVSLRVDTYEQYF. The CDR3 DNA sequence: TGCAGCGTCTCACTCCGAGTGGACACCTACGAGCAGTACTTC.

The chain has TRBV9 and TRBJ2-1; D is undetermined. Germline assignment: CDR1 SGDLS and CDR2 YYNGEE. This CDR3 has 16 amino acids. V was cut by 3 bases and J by 0 bases, with 13 bases left in between. CDR3 nucleotides: TGTGCCAGCAGCGAAACAGTCGTTAGCTCCTACAATGAGCAGTTCTTC. Its translation is CASSETVVSSYNEQFF.

Of note for this clone: The sample contains more than one DNA sequence encoding this CDR3. The J gene is TRBJ2-7, the V gene TRBV30; 8 bases align to TRBD2. J was trimmed by 2 bases and V by 0 bases; bases with no gene match: 3. Germline-derived CDR1 and CDR2 are GTSNPN and SVGIG (reference sequence). This CDR3 comprises 14 residues. This chain's CDR3 is CAWSVSGGPYEQYF. CDR3 coding DNA: TGTGCCTGGAGTGTATCGGGAGGGCCCTACGAGCAGTACTTC.

This chain links TRBV25-1 with TRBJ2-7, with D perhaps being TRBD1 or TRBD2 (5 bases each). Deletions cut 6 bases from V and 5 bases from J, with 17 bases between. CDR3 length: 14 residues. Germline values: CDR1 MGHDK, CDR2 SYGVNS. In nucleotides, the CDR3 is TGTGCCAGCAGCCCGGGGCGCTTAATTCACGAGCAGTACTTC. Translation gives CASSPGRLIHEQYF.